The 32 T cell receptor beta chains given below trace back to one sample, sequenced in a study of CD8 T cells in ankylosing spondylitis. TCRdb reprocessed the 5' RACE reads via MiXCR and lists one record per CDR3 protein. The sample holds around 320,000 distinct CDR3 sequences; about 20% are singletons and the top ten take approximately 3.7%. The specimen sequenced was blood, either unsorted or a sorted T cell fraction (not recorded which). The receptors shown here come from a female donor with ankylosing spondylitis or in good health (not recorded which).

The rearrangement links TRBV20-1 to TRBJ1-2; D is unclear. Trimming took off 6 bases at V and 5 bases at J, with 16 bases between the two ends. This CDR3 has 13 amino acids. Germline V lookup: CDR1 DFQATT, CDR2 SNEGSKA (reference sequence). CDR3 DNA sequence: TGCAGTGCCCAAGCGAGGCGGACTTATGGCTACACCTTC. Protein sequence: CSAQARRTYGYTF.

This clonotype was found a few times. The CDR3 sequence is CSARQRSGNTIYF. The CDR3 DNA is TGCAGTGCTAGACAGCGCTCTGGAAACACCATATATTTT. The chain has TRBV20-1 and TRBJ1-3; no clear D. Germline V gene data show CDR1 as DFQATT and CDR2 as SNEGSKA (reference sequence). The CDR3 length is 13 residues. V was shortened by 2 bases and J by 0 bases, with 5 bases between the two germline ends.

The DNA for the CDR3 is TGTGCCAGCAGTTACTCTCGGGGAAACACCATATATTTT. It specifies CASSYSRGNTIYF. The rearrangement joins TRBV6-5 to TRBJ1-3; no firm D call. This CDR3 is built from 13 residues. In germline, CDR1 is MNHEY, CDR2 SVGAGI. Trimming took off 0 bases at V and 4 bases at J, with 4 bases between the two ends.

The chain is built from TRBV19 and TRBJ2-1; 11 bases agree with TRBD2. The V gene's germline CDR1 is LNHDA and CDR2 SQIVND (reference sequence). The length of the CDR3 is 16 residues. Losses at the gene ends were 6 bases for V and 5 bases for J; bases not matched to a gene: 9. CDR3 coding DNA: TGTGCCAGTAGCCATCTACTAGCGGGAGTCCACAATGAGCAGTTCTTC. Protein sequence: CASSHLLAGVHNEQFF.

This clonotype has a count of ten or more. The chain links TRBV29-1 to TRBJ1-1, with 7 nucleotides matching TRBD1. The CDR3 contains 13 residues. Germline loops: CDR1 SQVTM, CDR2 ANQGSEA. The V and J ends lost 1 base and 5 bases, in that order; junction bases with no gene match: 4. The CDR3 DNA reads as TGCAGCGTTGAAGGCAGGGGGGGAACTGAAGCTTTCTTT. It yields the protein CSVEGRGGTEAFF.

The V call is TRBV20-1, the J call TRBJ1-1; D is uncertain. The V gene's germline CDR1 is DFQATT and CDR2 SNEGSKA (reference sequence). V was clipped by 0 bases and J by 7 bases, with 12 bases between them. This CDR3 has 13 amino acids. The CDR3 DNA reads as TGCAGTGCTAGAGATCTCAGTTATAGTGAAGCTTTCTTT. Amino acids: CSARDLSYSEAFF.

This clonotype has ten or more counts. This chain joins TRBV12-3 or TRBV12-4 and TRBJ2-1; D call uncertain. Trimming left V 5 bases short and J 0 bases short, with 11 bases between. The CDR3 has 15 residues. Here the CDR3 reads CASSGTRSSYNEQFF. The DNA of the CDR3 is TGTGCCAGCAGTGGCACCCGAAGCTCCTACAATGAGCAGTTCTTC.

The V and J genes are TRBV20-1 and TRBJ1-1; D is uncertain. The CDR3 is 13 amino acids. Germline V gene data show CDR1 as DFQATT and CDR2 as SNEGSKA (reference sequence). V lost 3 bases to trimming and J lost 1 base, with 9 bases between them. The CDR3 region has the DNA TGCAGTGCTAGTCTCAGGACGAACACTGAAGCTTTCTTT. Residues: CSASLRTNTEAFF.

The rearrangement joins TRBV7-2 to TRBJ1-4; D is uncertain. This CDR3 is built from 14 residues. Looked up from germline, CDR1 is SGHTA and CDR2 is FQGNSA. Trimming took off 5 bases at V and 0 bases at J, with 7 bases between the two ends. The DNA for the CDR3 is TGTGCCAGCAGCCAAGAGTCAACTAATGAAAAACTGTTTTTT. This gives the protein CASSQESTNEKLFF.

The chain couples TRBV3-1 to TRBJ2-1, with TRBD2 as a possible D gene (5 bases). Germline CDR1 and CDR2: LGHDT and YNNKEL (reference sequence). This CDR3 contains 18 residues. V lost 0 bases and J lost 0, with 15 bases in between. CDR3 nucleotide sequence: TGTGCCAGCAGCCAAGAGGTAATTAGCGCATACTCCTACAATGAGCAGTTCTTC. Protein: CASSQEVISAYSYNEQFF.

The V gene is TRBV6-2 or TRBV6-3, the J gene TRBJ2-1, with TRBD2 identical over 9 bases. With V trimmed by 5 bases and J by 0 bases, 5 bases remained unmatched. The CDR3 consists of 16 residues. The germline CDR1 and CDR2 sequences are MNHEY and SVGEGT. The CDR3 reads CASSQTGLASYNEQFF. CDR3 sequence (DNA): TGTGCCAGCAGTCAAACGGGACTAGCCTCCTACAATGAGCAGTTCTTC.

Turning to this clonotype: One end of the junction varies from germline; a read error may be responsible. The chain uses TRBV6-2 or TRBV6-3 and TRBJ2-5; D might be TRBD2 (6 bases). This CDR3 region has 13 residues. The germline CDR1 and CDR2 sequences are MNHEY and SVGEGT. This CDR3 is CASGGGNEETKYF. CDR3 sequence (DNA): TGTGCCAGCGGCGGAGGGAATGAAGAGACCAAGTACTTC.

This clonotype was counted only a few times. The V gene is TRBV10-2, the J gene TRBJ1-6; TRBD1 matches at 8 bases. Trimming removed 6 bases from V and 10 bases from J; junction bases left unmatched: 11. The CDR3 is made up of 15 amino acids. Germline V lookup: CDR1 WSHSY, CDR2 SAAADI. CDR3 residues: CASSEGTGPRSPLHF. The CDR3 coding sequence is TGCGCCAGCAGCGAAGGGACAGGACCTAGGTCACCCCTCCACTTT.

The CDR3 sequence: CASSPIRGTGGYNEQFF. The CDR3 DNA follows: TGTGCCAGCAGCCCCATTAGGGGGACGGGAGGTTACAATGAGCAGTTCTTC. The rearrangement links TRBV7-2 to TRBJ2-1; D possibly corresponds to TRBD2 (7 bases). This CDR3 has 17 amino acids. The germline gives CDR1 SGHTA, CDR2 FQGNSA. V was clipped by 5 bases and J by 4 bases, with 21 bases between them.

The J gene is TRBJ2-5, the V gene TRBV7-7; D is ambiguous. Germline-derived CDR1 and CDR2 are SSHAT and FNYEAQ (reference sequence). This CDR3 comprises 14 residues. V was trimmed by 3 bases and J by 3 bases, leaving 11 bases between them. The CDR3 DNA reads TGTGCCAGCAGCTTCGGACCCCGGGAAGAGACCCAGTACTTC. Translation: CASSFGPREETQYF.

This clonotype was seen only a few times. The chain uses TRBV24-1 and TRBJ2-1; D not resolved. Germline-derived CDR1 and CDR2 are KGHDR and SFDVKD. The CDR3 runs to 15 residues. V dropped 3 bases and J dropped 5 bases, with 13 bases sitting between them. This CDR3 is CATSDPPGGHNEQFF. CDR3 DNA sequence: TGTGCCACCAGTGATCCCCCCGGTGGCCACAATGAGCAGTTCTTC.

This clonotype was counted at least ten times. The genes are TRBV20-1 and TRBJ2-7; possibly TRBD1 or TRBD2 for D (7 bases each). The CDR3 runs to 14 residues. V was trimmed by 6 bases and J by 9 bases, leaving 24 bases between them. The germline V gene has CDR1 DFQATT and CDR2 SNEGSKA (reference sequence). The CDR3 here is CSAPLLAGDRVQYF. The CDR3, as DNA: TGCAGTGCCCCTCTATTGGCGGGAGACAGGGTGCAGTACTTC.

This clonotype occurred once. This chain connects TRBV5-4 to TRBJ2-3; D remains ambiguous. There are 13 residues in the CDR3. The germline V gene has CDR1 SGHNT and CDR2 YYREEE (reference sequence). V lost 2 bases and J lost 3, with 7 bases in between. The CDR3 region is CASSFDWTDTQYF. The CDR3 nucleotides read TGTGCCAGCAGCTTTGACTGGACAGATACGCAGTATTTT.

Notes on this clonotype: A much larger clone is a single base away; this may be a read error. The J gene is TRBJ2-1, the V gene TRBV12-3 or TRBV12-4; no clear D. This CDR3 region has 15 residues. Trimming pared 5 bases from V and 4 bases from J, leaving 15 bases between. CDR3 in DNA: TGTGCCAGCAGTAGAGCTGTAGACCCATACAATGAGCAGTTCTTC. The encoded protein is CASSRAVDPYNEQFF.

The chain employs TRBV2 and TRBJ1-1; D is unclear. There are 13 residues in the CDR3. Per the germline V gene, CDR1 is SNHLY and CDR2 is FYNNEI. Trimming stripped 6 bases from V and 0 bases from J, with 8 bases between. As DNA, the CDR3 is TGTGCCAGCAGGTCAGATCTGAACACTGAAGCTTTCTTT. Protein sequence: CASRSDLNTEAFF.

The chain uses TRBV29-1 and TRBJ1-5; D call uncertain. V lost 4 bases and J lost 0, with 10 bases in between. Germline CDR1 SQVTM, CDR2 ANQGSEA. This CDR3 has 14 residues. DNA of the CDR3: TGCAGCGTTGGTGAGGGTCATAGCAATCAGCCCCAGCATTTT. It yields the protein CSVGEGHSNQPQHF. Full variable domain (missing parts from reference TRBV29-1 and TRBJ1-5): SAVISQKPSRDICQRGTSLTIQCQVDSQVTMMFWYRQQPGQSLTLIATANQGSEATYESGFVIDKFPISRPNLTFSTLTVSNMSPEDSSIYLCSVGEGHSNQPQHFGDGTRLSIL.

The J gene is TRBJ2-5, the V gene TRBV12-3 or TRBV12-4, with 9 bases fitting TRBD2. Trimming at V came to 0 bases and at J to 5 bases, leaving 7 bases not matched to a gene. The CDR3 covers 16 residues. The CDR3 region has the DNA TGTGCCAGCAGTTTAGCAACTGCGGGAGGGGGCGAGACCCAGTACTTC. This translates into CASSLATAGGGETQYF.

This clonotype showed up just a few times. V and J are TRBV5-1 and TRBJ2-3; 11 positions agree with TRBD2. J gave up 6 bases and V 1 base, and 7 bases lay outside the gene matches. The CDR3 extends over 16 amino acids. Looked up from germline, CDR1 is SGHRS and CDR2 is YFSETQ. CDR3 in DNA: TGCGCCAGCAGCTTGTGGCTAGCGGGAGGATCTGATACGCAGTATTTT. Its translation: CASSLWLAGGSDTQYF.

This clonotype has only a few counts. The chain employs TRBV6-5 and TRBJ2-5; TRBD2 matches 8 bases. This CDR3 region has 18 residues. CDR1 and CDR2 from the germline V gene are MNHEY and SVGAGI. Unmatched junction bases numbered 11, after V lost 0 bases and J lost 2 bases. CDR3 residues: CASSYSFGGAGTQETQYF. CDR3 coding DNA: TGTGCCAGCAGTTACTCATTCGGGGGGGCCGGGACACAAGAGACCCAGTACTTC.

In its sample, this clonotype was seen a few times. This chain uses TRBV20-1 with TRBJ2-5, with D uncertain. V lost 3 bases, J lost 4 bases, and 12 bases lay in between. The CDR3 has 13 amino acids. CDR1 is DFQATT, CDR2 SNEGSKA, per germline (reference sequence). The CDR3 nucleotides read TGCAGTGCTAGGTGGCTAGTGTTAGAGACCCAGTACTTC. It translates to CSARWLVLETQYF.

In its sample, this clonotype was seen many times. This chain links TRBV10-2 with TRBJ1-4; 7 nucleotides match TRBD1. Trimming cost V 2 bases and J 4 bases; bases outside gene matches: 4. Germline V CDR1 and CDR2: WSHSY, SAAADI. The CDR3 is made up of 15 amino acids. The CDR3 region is CASSEPGQLNEKLFF. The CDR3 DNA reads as TGCGCCAGCAGTGAGCCGGGACAGCTTAATGAAAAACTGTTTTTT.

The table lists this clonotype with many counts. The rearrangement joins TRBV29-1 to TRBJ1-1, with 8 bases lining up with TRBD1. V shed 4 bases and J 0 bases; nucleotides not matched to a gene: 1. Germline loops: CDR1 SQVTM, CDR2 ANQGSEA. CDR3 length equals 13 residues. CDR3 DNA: TGCAGCGTTGGGACAGGGATGAACACTGAAGCTTTCTTT. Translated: CSVGTGMNTEAFF.

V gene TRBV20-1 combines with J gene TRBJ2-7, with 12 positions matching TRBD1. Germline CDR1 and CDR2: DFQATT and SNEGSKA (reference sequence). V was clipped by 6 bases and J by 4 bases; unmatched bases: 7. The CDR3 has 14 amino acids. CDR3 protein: CSAAPGQGAYEQYF. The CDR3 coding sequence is TGCAGTGCAGCTCCGGGACAGGGGGCTTACGAGCAGTACTTC.

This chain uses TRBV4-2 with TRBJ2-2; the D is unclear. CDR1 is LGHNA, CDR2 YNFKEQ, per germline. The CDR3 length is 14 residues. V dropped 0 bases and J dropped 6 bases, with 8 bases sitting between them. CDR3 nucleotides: TGTGCCAGCAGCCAAGATGTAGCTCCCGGGGAGCTGTTTTTT. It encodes CASSQDVAPGELFF.

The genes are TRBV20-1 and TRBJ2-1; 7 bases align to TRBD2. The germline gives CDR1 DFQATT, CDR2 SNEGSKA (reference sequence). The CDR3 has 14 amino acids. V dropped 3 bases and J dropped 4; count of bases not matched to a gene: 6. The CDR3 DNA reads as TGCAGTGCTAGTAGTCTAGCGGATTACAATGAGCAGTTCTTC. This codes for CSASSLADYNEQFF.

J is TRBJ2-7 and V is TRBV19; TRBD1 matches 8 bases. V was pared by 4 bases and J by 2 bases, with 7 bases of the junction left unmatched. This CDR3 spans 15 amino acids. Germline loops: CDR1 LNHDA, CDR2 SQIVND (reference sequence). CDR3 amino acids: CASSRYRGEAYEQYF. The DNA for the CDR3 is TGTGCCAGTAGTAGATACAGGGGGGAGGCCTACGAGCAGTACTTC. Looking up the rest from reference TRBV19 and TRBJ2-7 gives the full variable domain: DGGITQSPKYLFRKEGQNVTLSCEQNLNHDAMYWYRQDPGQGLRLIYYSQIVNDFQKGDIAEGYSVSREKKESFPLTVTSAQKNPTAFYLCASSRYRGEAYEQYFGPGTRLTVT.

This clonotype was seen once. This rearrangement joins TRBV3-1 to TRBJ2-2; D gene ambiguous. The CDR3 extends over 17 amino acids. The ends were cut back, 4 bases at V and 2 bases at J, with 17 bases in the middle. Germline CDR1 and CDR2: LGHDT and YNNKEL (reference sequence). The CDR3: CASSRLLPGPNTGELFF. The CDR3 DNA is TGTGCCAGCAGCCGCCTCCTGCCTGGCCCCAACACCGGGGAGCTGTTTTTT.